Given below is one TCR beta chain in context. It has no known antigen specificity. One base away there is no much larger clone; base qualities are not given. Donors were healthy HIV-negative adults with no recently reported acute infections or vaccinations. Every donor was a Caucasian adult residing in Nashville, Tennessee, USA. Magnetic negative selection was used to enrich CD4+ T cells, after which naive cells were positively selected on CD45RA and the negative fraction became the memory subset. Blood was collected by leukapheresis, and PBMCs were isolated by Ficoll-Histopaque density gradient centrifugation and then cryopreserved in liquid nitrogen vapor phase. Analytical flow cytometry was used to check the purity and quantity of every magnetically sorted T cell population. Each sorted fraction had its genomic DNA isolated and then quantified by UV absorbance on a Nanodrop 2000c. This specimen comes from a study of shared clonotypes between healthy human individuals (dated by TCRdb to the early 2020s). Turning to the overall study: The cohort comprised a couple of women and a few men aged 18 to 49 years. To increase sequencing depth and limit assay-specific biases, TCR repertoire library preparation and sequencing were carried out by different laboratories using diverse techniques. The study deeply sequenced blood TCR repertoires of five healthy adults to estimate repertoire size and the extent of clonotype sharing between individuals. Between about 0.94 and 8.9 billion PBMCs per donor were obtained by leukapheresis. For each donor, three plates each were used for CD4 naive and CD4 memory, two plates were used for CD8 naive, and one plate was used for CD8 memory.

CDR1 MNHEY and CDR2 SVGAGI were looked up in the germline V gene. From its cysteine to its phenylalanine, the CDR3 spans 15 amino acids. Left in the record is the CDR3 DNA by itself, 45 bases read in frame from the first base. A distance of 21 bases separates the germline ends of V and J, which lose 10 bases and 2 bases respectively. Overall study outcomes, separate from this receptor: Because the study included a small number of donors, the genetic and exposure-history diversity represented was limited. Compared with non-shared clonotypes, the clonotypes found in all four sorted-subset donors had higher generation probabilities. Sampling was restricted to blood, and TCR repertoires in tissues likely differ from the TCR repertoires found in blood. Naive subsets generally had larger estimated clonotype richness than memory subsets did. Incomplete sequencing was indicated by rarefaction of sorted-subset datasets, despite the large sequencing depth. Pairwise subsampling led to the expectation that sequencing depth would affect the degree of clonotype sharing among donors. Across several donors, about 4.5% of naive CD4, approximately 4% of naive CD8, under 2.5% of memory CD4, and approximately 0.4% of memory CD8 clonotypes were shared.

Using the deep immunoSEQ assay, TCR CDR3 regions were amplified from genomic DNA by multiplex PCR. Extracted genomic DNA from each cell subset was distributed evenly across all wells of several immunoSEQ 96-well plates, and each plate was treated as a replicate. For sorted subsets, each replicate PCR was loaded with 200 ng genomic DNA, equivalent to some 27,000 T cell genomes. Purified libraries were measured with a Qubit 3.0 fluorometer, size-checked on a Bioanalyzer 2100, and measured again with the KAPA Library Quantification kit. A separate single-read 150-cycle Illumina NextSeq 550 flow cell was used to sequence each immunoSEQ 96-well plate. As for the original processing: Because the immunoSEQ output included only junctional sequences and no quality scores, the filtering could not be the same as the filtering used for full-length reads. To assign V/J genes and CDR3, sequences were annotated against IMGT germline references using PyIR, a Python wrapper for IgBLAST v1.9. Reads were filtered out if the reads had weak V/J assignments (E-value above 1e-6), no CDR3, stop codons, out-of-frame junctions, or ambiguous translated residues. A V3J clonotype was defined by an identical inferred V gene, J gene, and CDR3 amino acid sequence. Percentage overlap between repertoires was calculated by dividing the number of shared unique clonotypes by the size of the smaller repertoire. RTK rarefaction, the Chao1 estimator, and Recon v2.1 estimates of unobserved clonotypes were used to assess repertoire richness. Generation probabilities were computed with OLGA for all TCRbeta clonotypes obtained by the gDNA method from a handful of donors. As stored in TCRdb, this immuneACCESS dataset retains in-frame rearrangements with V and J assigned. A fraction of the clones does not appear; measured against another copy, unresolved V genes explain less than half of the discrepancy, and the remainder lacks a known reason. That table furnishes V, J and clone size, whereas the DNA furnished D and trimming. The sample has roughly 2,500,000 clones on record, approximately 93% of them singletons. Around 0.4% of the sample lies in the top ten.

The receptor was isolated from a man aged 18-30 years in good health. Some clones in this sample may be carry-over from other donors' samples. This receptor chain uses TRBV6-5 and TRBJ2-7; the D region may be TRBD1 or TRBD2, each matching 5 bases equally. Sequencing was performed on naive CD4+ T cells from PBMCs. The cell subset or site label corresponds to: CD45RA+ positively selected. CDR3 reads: CATKWGRGRTYEQYF. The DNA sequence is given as TGTGCCACCAAATGGGGCCGCGGGCGAACCTACGAGCAGTACTTC.